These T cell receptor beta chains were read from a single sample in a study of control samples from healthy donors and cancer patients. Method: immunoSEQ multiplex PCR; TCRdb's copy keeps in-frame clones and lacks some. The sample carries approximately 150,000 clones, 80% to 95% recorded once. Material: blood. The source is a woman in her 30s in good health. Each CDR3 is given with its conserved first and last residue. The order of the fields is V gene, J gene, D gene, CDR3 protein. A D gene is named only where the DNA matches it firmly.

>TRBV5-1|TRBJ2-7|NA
CASSFASSYEQYF
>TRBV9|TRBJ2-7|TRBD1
CASSQGTDSYEQYF
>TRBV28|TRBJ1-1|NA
CASGARTEAFF
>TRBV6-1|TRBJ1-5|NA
CASSEWRYSNQPQHF
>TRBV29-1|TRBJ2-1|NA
CSVERASYNEQFF
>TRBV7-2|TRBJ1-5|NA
CASSLRAGEGQPQHF
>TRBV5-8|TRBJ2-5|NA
CASSKLILQETQYF
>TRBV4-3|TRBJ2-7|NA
CASSQGSSYSYEQYF
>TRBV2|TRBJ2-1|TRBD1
CAILHPTGSSYNEQFF
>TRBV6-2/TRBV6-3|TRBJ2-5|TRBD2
CASSSGLAGVETQYF
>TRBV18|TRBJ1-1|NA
CASSRSQNTEAFF
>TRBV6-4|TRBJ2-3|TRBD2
CASSEEAGATATQYF
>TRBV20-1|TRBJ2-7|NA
CSASLTQVAYEQYF
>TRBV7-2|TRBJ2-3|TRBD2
CASSDPGLALDTQYF
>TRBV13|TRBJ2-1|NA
CASSPRGRRVDEQFF
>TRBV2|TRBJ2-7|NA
CASSEAGHTYEQYF
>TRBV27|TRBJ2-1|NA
CASSPGRFYNEQFF
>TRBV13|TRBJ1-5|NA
CASSLGSGALGTQHF
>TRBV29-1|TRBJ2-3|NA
CSASEAADTQYF
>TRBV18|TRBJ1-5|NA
CASSQGRGNQPQHF
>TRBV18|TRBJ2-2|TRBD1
CASSPLQGLNTGELFF
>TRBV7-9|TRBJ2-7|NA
CASSSGGTRTFYEQYF
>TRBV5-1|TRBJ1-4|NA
CASRNGGVDEKLFF
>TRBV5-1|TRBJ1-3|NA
CASSLEGGSGNTIYF
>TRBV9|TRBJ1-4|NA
CASSVGPGLGEKLFF
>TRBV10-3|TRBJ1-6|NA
CAISEYREGSPLHF
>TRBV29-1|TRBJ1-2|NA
CSVGTGGHYGYTF
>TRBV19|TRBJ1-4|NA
CASRDMGEKLFF
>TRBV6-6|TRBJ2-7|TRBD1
CASSPQRGRTGPTYEQYF
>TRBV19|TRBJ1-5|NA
CASSIGGFNQPQHF
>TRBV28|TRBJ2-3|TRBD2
CMVVRGNSDTQYF
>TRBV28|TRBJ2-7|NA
CASRSIYEQYF
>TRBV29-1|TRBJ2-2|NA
CSVEGDQGPGELFF
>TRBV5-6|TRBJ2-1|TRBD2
CASSPEIKRETLNEQFF
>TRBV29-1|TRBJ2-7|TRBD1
CSVEEVPDRVGAYEQYF
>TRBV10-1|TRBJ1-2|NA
CASSGTLPYGYTF
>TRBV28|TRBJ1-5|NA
CASSLTGSYQPQHF
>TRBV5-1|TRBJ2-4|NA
CASSTGLAIKLAKNIQYF
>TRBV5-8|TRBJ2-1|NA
CASSLGRANEQFF
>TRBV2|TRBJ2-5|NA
CASSTELVETQYF
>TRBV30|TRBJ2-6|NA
CAWGTSGANVLTF
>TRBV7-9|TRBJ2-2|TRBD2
CASSVTSGAGELFF
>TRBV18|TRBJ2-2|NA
CASSRQEYTGELFF
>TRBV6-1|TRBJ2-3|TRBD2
CASDAGGGADTQYF
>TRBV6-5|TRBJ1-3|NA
CASRSSGAGGNTIYF
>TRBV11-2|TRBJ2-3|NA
CASSLVITGGATDTQYF
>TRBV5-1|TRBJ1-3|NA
CASSEGSGNTIYF
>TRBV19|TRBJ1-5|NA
CASTRGPGGQPQHF